This T cell receptor (beta chain) was identified in a study of blood T cell repertoires in COVID-19 (dated by TCRdb to 2018 to 2020). At the level of the whole study: The collaborator samples originated in the United States, Italy and Spain and spanned the acute and convalescent phases of COVID-19. The samples were drawn from the first 160 participants of the ongoing ImmuneRACE study and from under 1,500 subjects provided by 6 global collaborators. The repertoires were made available in a free public database intended to serve as a resource for research on the immune response to SARS-CoV-2. Sample metadata almost always included a de-identified subject ID, COVID-19 status, age in years and sex. The material from the prospective study consisted of cDNA or gDNA derived from T cells, B-cell-depleted T cells, or PBMCs. The dataset comprised deeply sampled blood TCRbeta repertoires from subjects exposed to, actively infected with, or recovered from COVID-19. Where available, HLA class I and class II types were obtained from metadata supplied by the sample provider rather than from assay-based typing.

CDR1 and CDR2 are drawn from the germline V gene: KGHDR, SFDVKD. The CDR3 sequence holds 17 residues, the cysteine and phenylalanine included. Of all the DNA, just the CDR3 is kept, 51 bases in frame from base 1. V trim: 8 bases; J trim: 8 bases; unmatched bases: 19. The immunoSEQ Assay, a bias-controlled multiplex PCR, was used to amplify TCRbeta CDR3 regions from genomic DNA. The paper's data handling went like this. The number of nucleated cells in each sample was estimated by amplification of reference gene primers within the assay. Sequence reads were collapsed and filtered to measure the absolute abundance of every unique TCRbeta CDR3 rearrangement. Productive Simpson clonality was computed per sample as the square root of Simpson's diversity index over productive rearrangements. Entries here come from immuneACCESS through TCRdb and include only in-frame sequences with V and J called. Some clones fail to appear in such tables; in the studies checked, an unresolved V gene covers under half of the shortfall, and the cause of the remainder is unknown. Clone size and the V and J calls come from that table; the DNA yielded D and trimming. Counted in this sample were 200,000 to 250,000 clones; about nine tenths of them appeared once. Over 2% of the sample goes to the ten largest clones.

The investigation overall reported the following: Clinical and demographic metadata were provided uncurated, with the amount varying by source and participant.

A remark on this clone: The specificity of this receptor is unknown. The sample holds no much larger clone one base away, and base qualities are not on file.

Another Seattle source contributed samples from volunteer blood donors who had recovered from COVID-19. Collaborating institutions collected whole blood in K2EDTA tubes following their own protocols. For TCRbeta analysis, collaborator samples were shipped as frozen whole blood, as isolated PBMCs, or as DNA extracted from either sample type. Sequenced: peripheral blood. The chain is encoded by TRBV24-1 joined to TRBJ1-2; 10 junctional bases match TRBD1. This receptor was taken from a man aged 25 to 45 who had recovered from COVID-19. The CDR3 region has the sequence CATTIGDRGERVWGYTF. The nucleotide sequence is given as TGTGCCACCACGATCGGGGACAGGGGAGAAAGAGTGTGGGGCTACACCTTC.